This entry lists 7 T cell receptor beta chains sequenced from one sample in a study of memory CD4+ T cells and cytomegalovirus serostatus (dated by TCRdb to about 2019). Single viable CD3+CD4+CD8-CD45RO+ cells were sorted as memory CD4+ T cells on a FACSAria II. The receptor library was made with the immunoSEQ multiplex PCR assay. TCRdb took this table from immuneACCESS and kept in-frame rearrangements with V and J called. Such tables lack part of the clones; where checked against another copy, unresolved V genes explain under half of the gap, and the rest is unexplained. The sample contains 50,000 or so clones, about 80% of them found a single time. The top ten clones comprise approximately 1.5% of the sample. The sample was memory CD4+ T cells from blood. These receptors were obtained from an adult in good health and CMV-seronegative.

This chain uses TRBV4-1 with TRBJ2-7, with D perhaps assigned TRBD1 or TRBD2 (5 bases each). Germline-derived CDR1 and CDR2 are MGHRA and YSYEKL. This CDR3 is 17 amino acids long. The V end was cut by 0 bases, the J end by 5 bases, with 20 bases between. The CDR3 sequence is CASSQDPLGTGADEQYF. In DNA form, the CDR3 reads TGCGCCAGCAGCCAAGACCCGCTAGGGACCGGTGCTGACGAGCAGTACTTC.

The chain carries TRBV4-1 and TRBJ1-2, with 7 bases identical to TRBD1. Germline assignment: CDR1 MGHRA and CDR2 YSYEKL. CDR3 size: 15 residues. J lost 5 bases, V lost 2 bases, and 8 bases had no gene match. In DNA form, the CDR3 reads TGCGCCAGCAGCCAATTAGCCCGACAGGGATATGGCTACACCTTC. It yields the protein CASSQLARQGYGYTF.

The genes are TRBV14 and TRBJ1-2; D is unclear. Germline V lookup: CDR1 SGHDN, CDR2 FVKESK. The V end was cut by 2 bases, the J end by 1 base, with 8 bases between. CDR3 length: 14 amino acids. The CDR3 loop reads CASSQQLHNYGYTF. The CDR3 DNA sequence: TGTGCCAGCAGCCAACAGTTGCATAACTATGGCTACACCTTC.

The rearrangement joins TRBV4-3 to TRBJ1-1; 7 bases are shared with TRBD1. CDR3 length: 14 residues. The ends lost 0 bases at V and 11 bases at J; junction bases unmatched: 9. Germline lookup yields CDR1 LGHNA and CDR2 YSLEER. For the CDR3, the DNA is TGCGCCAGCAGCCAAGAAGGACAGGAGTCAACCGCTTTCTTT. Residues: CASSQEGQESTAFF.

The V gene is TRBV5-1, the J gene TRBJ1-4; 10 bases align to TRBD1. Trimming at V came to 4 bases and at J to 8 bases, leaving 11 bases not matched to a gene. Germline values: CDR1 SGHRS, CDR2 YFSETQ. The length of the CDR3 is 16 residues. CDR3 sequence reads: CASSLFGQGVGEKLFF. The CDR3 DNA follows: TGCGCCAGCAGCCTTTTCGGACAGGGGGTAGGGGAAAAACTGTTTTTT.

The J gene is TRBJ1-2, the V gene TRBV19, with TRBD1 identical over 7 bases. V shed 4 bases and J 4 bases; nucleotides not matched to a gene: 9. The germline V gene encodes CDR1 LNHDA and CDR2 SQIVND (reference sequence). The CDR3 sequence is 15 residues long. CDR3 in amino acids: CASSTWTGGSYGYTF. CDR3 bases: TGTGCCAGTAGTACCTGGACAGGTGGTAGCTATGGCTACACCTTC.

This chain uses TRBV14 with TRBJ2-1; D is possibly TRBD2 (6 bases). Germline CDR1 is SGHDN and CDR2 is FVKESK. The V end lost 4 bases, the J end lost 0 bases, and 28 bases lay between the germline ends. This CDR3 has 21 amino acids. CDR3: CASSPTVGTGKVSSSYNEQFF. DNA of the CDR3: TGTGCCAGCAGCCCCACTGTCGGGACTGGTAAGGTCTCGAGCTCCTACAATGAGCAGTTCTTC.